This is a list of T cell receptor beta chains from one sample in a study of T-cell reconstitution after alpha-beta-depleted transplantation in children. TCRdb re-called the PCR reads with MiXCR, one entry per CDR3 protein. This sample yields hundreds of thousands of distinct CDR3 sequences, of which around a sixth are seen a single time; roughly two fifths belongs to the top ten. The sample in question was PBMCs, mostly from graft donor cells, obtained 360 days after TCRalphabeta/CD19-depleted stem cell transplant. The receptors stem from a male patient between 2 and 15 years old who had a stem cell transplant for acute lymphoblastic leukemia, so the T cells may come from the graft donor. The CDR3 runs from the conserved cysteine through the conserved F or W. D genes are given only for firm matches. For some rows the clone size is stated as once, few or many, or as a class when expanded; others skip it.

v_call	j_call	clone_size	d_call	cdr3_nt	cdr3_aa
TRBV28	TRBJ2-5	-	TRBD2	TGTGCCAGCAGGCGGGGGGCTTTCCAAGAGACCCAGTACTTC	CASRRGAFQETQYF
TRBV19	TRBJ1-1	-	-	TGTGCCAGTAGTCGGACAGCACTTATGAACACTGAAGCTTTCTTT	CASSRTALMNTEAFF
TRBV7-3	TRBJ2-3	-	-	TGTGCCAGCAGCTTATACCCCACCTCCACAGATACGCAGTATTTT	CASSLYPTSTDTQYF
TRBV27	TRBJ1-1	-	-	TGTGCCAGCAGTTTGGCCAGGGGTAGAAACACTGAAGCTTTCTTT	CASSLARGRNTEAFF
TRBV11-1	TRBJ2-1	-	TRBD2	TGTGCCAGCAGCTTATTTTCATTTAGCGGGGGGAGCTCCAATGAGCAGTTCTTC	CASSLFSFSGGSSNEQFF
TRBV7-6	TRBJ2-5	-	TRBD2	TGTGCCAGTCTAGCGGAAGAGACCCAGTACTTC	CASLAEETQYF
TRBV6-2/TRBV6-3	TRBJ2-7	few	TRBD1	TGTGCCAGCAGAGGAGAACAGGGGAACTACGAGCAGTACTTC	CASRGEQGNYEQYF
TRBV12-3/TRBV12-4	TRBJ1-5	-	-	TGTGCCAGCAGTTTAGGACCGCTTGGTGGGACCAGGATACAGCCCCAGCATTTT	CASSLGPLGGTRIQPQHF
TRBV9	TRBJ2-7	-	-	TGTGCCAGCAGCGAAGGACTGCTTTATTACGAGCAGTACTTC	CASSEGLLYYEQYF
TRBV18	TRBJ2-5	few	-	TGTGCCAGCTCACCAGGAGCTGGGACTTCCATCGACCAAGAGACCCAGTACTTC	CASSPGAGTSIDQETQYF
TRBV5-1	TRBJ2-1	few	TRBD1	TGCGCCAGCAGCTTTCAGGGGGCCTACAATGAGCAGTTCTTC	CASSFQGAYNEQFF
TRBV12-3/TRBV12-4	TRBJ2-7	-	-	TGTGCCAGCAGTTTCACAGGGACCGAGCAGTACTTC	CASSFTGTEQYF
TRBV4-2	TRBJ2-7	few	-	TGTGCCAGCAGCCAAGAAACCAGGGCATCCCCCTACTACGAGCAGTACTTC	CASSQETRASPYYEQYF
TRBV11-2	TRBJ1-5	-	-	TGTGCCAGCAGCTTAGGCGGGGAAGGGAATCAGCCCCAGCATTTT	CASSLGGEGNQPQHF
TRBV5-1	TRBJ2-1	-	TRBD2	TGCGCCAGCAGCTTGGCGGGGACTAGCGGGGACCCCTACAATGAGCAGTTCTTC	CASSLAGTSGDPYNEQFF
TRBV28	TRBJ1-4	few	-	TGTGCCAGCAGTTTACTCCCAGGGTGGGAAAAACTGTTTTTT	CASSLLPGWEKLFF
TRBV9	TRBJ2-7	-	TRBD2	TGTGCCAGCAGCGTAGGACTAGCGGACCCTTCCTACGAGCAGTACTTC	CASSVGLADPSYEQYF
TRBV5-1	TRBJ2-7	few	TRBD2	TGCGCCAGCAGCTTGGCGGCTAGCGGAGAAGAGCAGTACTTC	CASSLAASGEEQYF
TRBV12-3/TRBV12-4	TRBJ2-2	-	-	TGTGCCAGCAGTTTTGTCCCGGCAGGCACCGGGGAGCTGTTTTTT	CASSFVPAGTGELFF
TRBV27	TRBJ1-4	few	-	TGTGCCAGCAGTCTGTCCTGGGGAACAATTCGAACTAATGAAAAACTGTTTTTT	CASSLSWGTIRTNEKLFF
TRBV24-1	TRBJ2-1	few	-	TGTGCCACCAGTGAACGGGGGAATGAGCAGTTCTTC	CATSERGNEQFF
TRBV5-1	TRBJ2-1	few	TRBD2	TGCGCCGGCAAAGCGGGGATCTCCTACAATGAGCAGTTCTTC	CAGKAGISYNEQFF
TRBV6-5	TRBJ2-7	-	TRBD1	TGTGCCAGCAGTTCCCCGGGACAGGTCTACGAGCAGTACTTC	CASSSPGQVYEQYF
TRBV6-1	TRBJ2-7	few	TRBD1	TGTGCCAGCAGTGGTCAGGGGGCAGGTGAGCAGTACTTC	CASSGQGAGEQYF
TRBV11-2	TRBJ2-7	few	-	TGTGCCAGCAGCCCCCTGGTGGGGGCCTACGAGCAGTACTTC	CASSPLVGAYEQYF
TRBV6-2/TRBV6-3	TRBJ2-1	few	TRBD2	TGTGCCAGCAGTTACCAAATTTCTAGCGGGAGGGGGAGGGATGAGCAGTTCTTC	CASSYQISSGRGRDEQFF
TRBV12-3/TRBV12-4	TRBJ1-1	few	-	TGTGCCAGCAGACAGAGGCCACAGGGGAACACTGAAGCTTTCTTT	CASRQRPQGNTEAFF
TRBV20-1	TRBJ2-3	few	-	TGCAGTGCTCACTACCGGGGGACTCGGGGCCGGACGCAGTATTTT	CSAHYRGTRGRTQYF
TRBV24-1	TRBJ2-5	-	-	TGTGCCACCAGTGACAGGGGGGCCGGGACCCAGTACTTC	CATSDRGAGTQYF
TRBV9	TRBJ2-3	few	TRBD2	TGTGCCAGCAGCGTAGAGGTAGCGGGGGCGGGGAATACGCAGTATTTT	CASSVEVAGAGNTQYF
TRBV7-9	TRBJ2-1	-	-	TGTGCCAGCAGCTCCCCTTCAACCTTCCTTAACAATGAGCAGTTCTTC	CASSSPSTFLNNEQFF
TRBV4-2	TRBJ2-5	many	TRBD2	TGTGCCAGCAGCCAAGAACTAGCGGGGGCCCAAGAGACCCAGTACTTC	CASSQELAGAQETQYF
TRBV18	TRBJ2-3	-	TRBD2	TGTGCCAGCTCACCACCTCGGCGGGGGAGCACAGATACGCAGTATTTT	CASSPPRRGSTDTQYF
TRBV3-1	TRBJ1-5	-	-	TGTGCCAGCAGCCCGTATAGGTCCGGTCAGCCCCAGCATTTT	CASSPYRSGQPQHF
TRBV19	TRBJ2-7	-	-	TGTGCCAGTAGTATGCGGGGAGAGCAGTACTTC	CASSMRGEQYF
TRBV28	TRBJ2-7	few	TRBD2	TGTGCCAGCAGCATTGGGGGGGAAACCTACGAGCAGTACTTC	CASSIGGETYEQYF
TRBV12-3/TRBV12-4	TRBJ2-7	few	TRBD1	TGTGCCAGCACCAGGACAGGGGGCGTCTACGAGCAGTACTTC	CASTRTGGVYEQYF
TRBV6-2/TRBV6-3	TRBJ1-1	few	-	TGTGCCAGCAGCTTCGAGGATGGGAACACTGAAGCTTTCTTT	CASSFEDGNTEAFF
TRBV7-2	TRBJ2-7	-	-	TGTGCCAGCAGCTTAGTTTCAAAAAGGGCCACCTACGAGCAGTACTTC	CASSLVSKRATYEQYF
TRBV5-1	TRBJ2-1	-	TRBD2	TGCGCCAGCAGCGTGCGGGGGTCCTACAATGAGCAGTTCTTC	CASSVRGSYNEQFF
TRBV29-1	TRBJ2-7	few	TRBD2	TGCAGCGCCAACGGACTAGCGGGGGGCTACGAGCAGTACTTC	CSANGLAGGYEQYF
TRBV11-2	TRBJ2-3	-	TRBD2	TGTGCCAGCAGCTTAGGGCCCGGGGGGAGCACAGATACGCAGTATTTT	CASSLGPGGSTDTQYF
TRBV18	TRBJ1-3	-	TRBD1	TGTGCCAGCGGGACAGGTTTTGGAAACACCATATATTTT	CASGTGFGNTIYF
TRBV20-1	TRBJ2-2	-	-	TGCTGTGCTAGAGATGGGCCGGGGATGAACACCGGGGAGCTGTTTTTT	CCARDGPGMNTGELFF
TRBV6-2/TRBV6-3	TRBJ2-7	-	TRBD1	TGTGCCAGCAGCCAACCGGGGACAGGGGCGAGGGAGCAGTACTTC	CASSQPGTGAREQYF
TRBV12-3/TRBV12-4	TRBJ1-4	few	-	TGTGCCAGCAGCTCAAGGGGTGAAAAACTGTTTTTT	CASSSRGEKLFF
TRBV6-2/TRBV6-3	TRBJ2-2	-	-	TGTGCCAGCACGGGTTCGGTCCAAAACACCGGGGAGCTGTTTTTT	CASTGSVQNTGELFF
TRBV29-1	TRBJ1-2	-	-	TGCAGCGTTGCTGGCAAAACTAACTATGGCTACACCTTC	CSVAGKTNYGYTF
TRBV12-3/TRBV12-4	TRBJ1-1	many	-	TGTGCCAGCAGGGACGGGCAGAGCATGAACACTGAAGCTTTCTTT	CASRDGQSMNTEAFF
TRBV5-1	TRBJ1-1	few	TRBD1	TGCGCCAGCAGCCAGGACAGGGGGCTTACTGAAGCTTTCTTT	CASSQDRGLTEAFF
TRBV20-1	TRBJ2-3	-	-	TGCAGTGCGGTCTACCCACCTAGCACAGATACGCAGTATTTT	CSAVYPPSTDTQYF
TRBV20-1	TRBJ2-2	-	TRBD2	TGCAGTGCGGGACTAGCGGGGGCCGCCGGGGAGCTGTTTTTT	CSAGLAGAAGELFF
TRBV6-5	TRBJ1-2	-	-	TGTGCCAGCAGTTACTCGACCGGGGCTAGTGGCTACACCTTC	CASSYSTGASGYTF
TRBV29-1	TRBJ1-1	-	-	TGCAGCGTTGGTGTTTTGGCAGGGACCGAAGCTTTCTTT	CSVGVLAGTEAFF
TRBV27	TRBJ1-1	few	-	TGTGCCAGCAGTTTATGGGCAGACCAGGAAGCTTTCTTT	CASSLWADQEAFF
TRBV4-3	TRBJ2-7	few	-	TGCGCCAGCAGCCAAGAGGGCGGGACCGTCTACGAGCAGTACTTC	CASSQEGGTVYEQYF
TRBV5-1	TRBJ1-1	many	-	TGCGCCAGCAGCTTGGCCGGGGAGGGCACTGAAGCTTTCTTT	CASSLAGEGTEAFF
TRBV6-5	TRBJ2-5	few	-	TGTGCCAGCAGTTACTCTGGACTACAAGAGACCCAGTACTTC	CASSYSGLQETQYF